What follows describes a single T cell receptor (beta chain). Its antigen remains unidentified. The data derive from a study of blood T cells in healthy people across ages. Overall study results and limits: PBMCs went unsorted, and a conclusive naive versus antigen-experienced comparison was therefore prevented. Greater diversity and more naive CD4+ cells were seen in long-lived donors than in aged donors.

Germline lookup yields CDR1 MNHEY and CDR2 SVGEGT. The length of the CDR3 is 18 residues. After removal of 7 bases from V and 0 bases from J, the junction contained 11 bases not matched to a gene. A sample-barcoded 5' primer and a J-beta primer mix were used in a second PCR of roughly 7 to 11 cycles. The authors tagged each cDNA molecule using a template-switch adaptor with 12 random nucleotides. Each CDR3 protein gets one entry after TCRdb re-called the 5' RACE reads with MiXCR. The sample records just under 900,000 distinct CDR3 sequences, 29% being singletons. Material for sequencing was blood. The TCR was taken from a woman older than 75 in good health. V and J are TRBV6-2 or TRBV6-3 and TRBJ2-1, with 11 positions matching TRBD2. For the CDR3, the DNA is TGTGCCAGCAATTTGGCTAGCGGGGGGCCCAGCTCCTACAATGAGCAGTTCTTC. Protein sequence: CASNLASGGPSSYNEQFF.